This T cell receptor beta chain stems from a study of neurological immune-mediated disorders. cDNA was made by 5'RACE with 10-nucleotide random UMIs. One entry per CDR3 protein results from TCRdb running MiXCR on the 5' RACE reads. Of around 60,000 distinct CDR3 sequences in the sample, 3% to 4% were seen once. For this clonotype: The antigen remains unidentified.

Germline V lookup: CDR1 DFQATT, CDR2 SNEGSKA (reference sequence). The CDR3 sequence is 13 residues long. Trimming left V 4 bases short and J 5 bases short, with 14 bases between. It was from 2 million PBMCs stored at -80 C that the unsorted libraries were obtained. Notes on the study in general: Phylogenetic grouping put 18 of 34 multiple sclerosis patients' repertoires into one related-CDR3 cluster, a possible signature. In HTLV-1-associated myelopathy, TCR clonal expansion was greatest, and in multiple sclerosis it was least, below healthy controls.

Sequenced: PBMCs. This chain links TRBV20-1 with TRBJ1-2, with D tentatively TRBD1 (5 bases). The sequence was obtained from a woman aged 55-70 years with multiple sclerosis. For the CDR3, the DNA is TGCAGTGCTATCGAGGGGCGTTCTTATGGCTACACCTTC. It encodes CSAIEGRSYGYTF.